This T cell receptor (beta chain) was recovered during a study of chemoradiotherapy in HPV16-positive cancers. This clone came up once. Its antigen is currently unknown. Clones were read by immunoSEQ multiplex PCR, and TCRdb kept only the in-frame ones, dropping some. The top ten clones hold 8% to 10% of a sample with 14,000 or so clones, approximately 74% of them seen once. General study points: Only a couple of HPV16-positive patients supplied the functional HPV-specificity definition. Non-HPV-specific T cells did not expand in tumors during treatment, whereas candidate HPV-specific clones and E7-related motifs did.

The CDR3 runs 15 residues. The V end lost 7 bases, the J end lost 0 bases, and 13 bases lay between the germline ends. Germline values: CDR1 SNHLY, CDR2 FYNNEI. The chain recombines TRBV2 with TRBJ2-1; D might be TRBD1 (5 bases). Sampling was done from a patient who underwent chemoradiotherapy. The clonotype was recovered from a human donor with HPV-associated anogenital cancer. This CDR3 is CASNQGSLSYNEQFF. The CDR3 DNA reads TGTGCCAGCAACCAGGGTTCCCTCTCCTACAATGAGCAGTTCTTC.